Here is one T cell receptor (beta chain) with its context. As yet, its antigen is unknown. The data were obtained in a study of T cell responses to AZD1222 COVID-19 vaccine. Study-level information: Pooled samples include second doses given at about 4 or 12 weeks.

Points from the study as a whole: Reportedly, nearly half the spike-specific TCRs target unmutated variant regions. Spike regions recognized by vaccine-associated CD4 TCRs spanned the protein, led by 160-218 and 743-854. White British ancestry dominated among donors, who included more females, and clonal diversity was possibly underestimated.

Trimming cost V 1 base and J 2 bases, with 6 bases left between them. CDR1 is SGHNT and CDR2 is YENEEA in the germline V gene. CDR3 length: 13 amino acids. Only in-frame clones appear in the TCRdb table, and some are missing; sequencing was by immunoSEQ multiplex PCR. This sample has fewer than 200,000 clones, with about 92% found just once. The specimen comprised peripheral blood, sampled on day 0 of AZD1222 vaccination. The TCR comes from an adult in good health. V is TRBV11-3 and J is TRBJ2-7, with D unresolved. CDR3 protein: CASSLGLAYEQYF. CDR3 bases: TGTGCCAGCAGCTTAGGATTAGCCTACGAGCAGTACTTC.